The rows below give T cell receptor beta chains drawn from one sample of a study of blood T cell repertoires in COVID-19. The repertoire was sequenced with immunoSEQ multiplex PCR; TCRdb's copy has only in-frame clones and lacks some. The sample has about 100,000 clones; more than 80% are singletons. Sequencing was done on a sample of peripheral blood. The receptors were sampled from a man aged 55 to 69 with acute or convalescent COVID-19. Both conserved end residues are part of each CDR3. D genes are given only for firm matches. Size is omitted from some rows. Given values are once, few, many or a class for expanded clones.

clone size	J gene	D gene	V gene	CDR3 protein	CDR3 DNA
-	TRBJ2-7	-	TRBV5-1	CASTTGVRDEQYF	TGCGCCAGCACAACCGGGGTTAGGGACGAGCAGTACTTC
few	TRBJ1-5	TRBD1	TRBV7-8	CASSSRTGGGGNQPQHF	TGTGCCAGCAGCTCCCGGACAGGGGGAGGCGGCAATCAGCCCCAGCATTTT
-	TRBJ2-2	TRBD2	TRBV7-8	CASSPRAGSHRELFF	TGTGCCAGCAGCCCTAGAGCGGGATCCCACCGGGAGCTGTTTTTT
-	TRBJ2-7	TRBD2	TRBV19	CASSIFGLAGAGTYEQYF	TGTGCCAGTAGTATATTTGGACTAGCGGGAGCAGGGACCTACGAGCAGTACTTC
-	TRBJ2-1	-	TRBV19	CASSIVGASPVSYNEQFF	TGTGCCAGTAGTATAGTTGGGGCCAGTCCCGTCTCCTACAATGAGCAGTTCTTC
-	TRBJ2-3	-	TRBV10-3	CATSRQALDTQYF	TGTGCCACCAGCCGTCAGGCCCTAGATACGCAGTATTTT
once	TRBJ2-5	-	TRBV6-5	CASSRRTAQETQYF	TGTGCCAGCAGCCGGCGGACAGCCCAAGAGACCCAGTACTTC
-	TRBJ2-7	-	TRBV2	CDDYSYEQYF	TGTGACGACTATTCCTACGAGCAGTACTTC
-	TRBJ1-3	TRBD1	TRBV9	CASSLRQGAGNTIYF	TGTGCCAGCAGCCTCCGACAGGGTGCGGGAAACACCATATATTTT
-	TRBJ1-1	TRBD1	TRBV5-1	CASSSVTGVVTEAFF	TGCGCCAGCAGCTCGGTGACAGGGGTGGTCACTGAAGCTTTCTTT
-	TRBJ2-2	-	TRBV12-3/TRBV12-4	CASSPHITGELFF	TGTGCCAGCAGTCCACACATCACCGGGGAGCTGTTTTTT
few	TRBJ1-5	-	TRBV10-1	CASSEGRNQPQHF	TGCGCCAGCAGTGAGGGCAGGAATCAGCCCCAGCATTTT
-	TRBJ2-5	TRBD2	TRBV2	CASKGLAGIQETQYF	TGTGCCAGCAAGGGGCTAGCGGGAATCCAAGAGACCCAGTACTTC
once	TRBJ2-1	-	TRBV2	CASSLQDTSYNEQFF	TGTGCCAGCAGTCTTCAGGATACTTCCTACAATGAGCAGTTCTTC
-	TRBJ1-5	-	TRBV19	CASTPINGRLNQPQHF	TGTGCCAGTACCCCCATTAACGGCAGGTTAAATCAGCCCCAGCATTTT
-	TRBJ2-3	TRBD2	TRBV10-1	CASSGGAGSTDTQYF	TGCGCCAGCAGTGGGGGAGCGGGAAGCACAGATACGCAGTATTTT
-	TRBJ1-5	-	TRBV2	CASNVEGNQPQHF	TGTGCCAGCAACGTAGAAGGCAATCAGCCCCAGCATTTT
-	TRBJ1-5	TRBD1	TRBV27	CASSSHARGKAGNQPQHF	TGTGCCAGCAGCTCCCACGCCAGGGGGAAGGCGGGCAATCAGCCCCAGCATTTT
-	TRBJ1-2	-	TRBV20-1	CSVSRGYGYTF	TGCAGTGTCAGTCGGGGGTATGGCTACACCTTC
-	TRBJ2-1	TRBD2	TRBV10-3	CAISGTSYNEQFF	TGTGCCATCAGCGGGACTAGCTACAATGAGCAGTTCTTC
-	TRBJ2-7	TRBD2	TRBV28	CASTRGLAYEQYF	TGTGCCAGCACCCGGGGACTAGCCTACGAGCAGTACTTC
once	TRBJ2-1	TRBD1	TRBV7-8	CASSRGGPEQFF	TGTGCCAGCAGCAGAGGGGGCCCTGAGCAGTTCTTC
-	TRBJ2-5	-	TRBV6-5	CASSYFLQIQYF	TGTGCCAGCAGTTACTTCCTGCAGATCCAGTACTTC
-	TRBJ1-6	-	TRBV6-5	CASSYSRTVNSPLHF	TGTGCCAGCAGTTACTCCCGGACAGTAAACTCACCCCTCCACTTT
-	TRBJ1-2	-	TRBV5-5	CASSFVGQGGEGYTF	TGTGCCAGCAGCTTTGTTGGGCAGGGCGGAGAGGGCTACACCTTC
-	TRBJ1-1	TRBD1	TRBV27	CASSLSRDRGPPEAFF	TGTGCCAGCAGTTTATCTCGGGACAGGGGACCCCCTGAAGCTTTCTTT
-	TRBJ1-4	TRBD1	TRBV5-1	CASSPTGRNEKLFF	TGCGCCAGCAGCCCGACAGGGAGAAATGAAAAACTGTTTTTT
-	TRBJ2-3	TRBD2	TRBV5-1	CASSLGLAISTDTQYF	TGCGCCAGCAGCCTGGGACTAGCGATTAGCACAGATACGCAGTATTTT
few	TRBJ2-4	-	TRBV5-4	CASSSQIKNIQYF	TGTGCCAGCAGCTCCCAGATCAAAAACATTCAGTACTTC
-	TRBJ2-5	-	TRBV25-1	CASSETFQETQYF	TGTGCCAGCAGTGAGACATTCCAAGAGACCCAGTACTTC
few	TRBJ1-1	TRBD1	TRBV29-1	CSVSDRGLGNTEAFF	TGCAGCGTCTCCGACAGGGGGCTAGGAAACACTGAAGCTTTCTTT
-	TRBJ2-7	-	TRBV28	CASSFLSEQYF	TGTGCCAGCAGCTTCTTATCCGAGCAGTACTTC
-	TRBJ1-5	TRBD1	TRBV7-8	CASSPNFGTANSNQPQHF	TGTGCCAGCAGCCCGAATTTCGGGACAGCTAATAGCAATCAGCCCCAGCATTTT
-	TRBJ1-6	-	TRBV5-6	CASSLARGFNSPLHF	TGTGCCAGCAGCTTGGCCAGGGGATTTAATTCACCCCTCCACTTT
-	TRBJ2-2	-	TRBV19	CASSPRTAPTGELFF	TGTGCCAGTAGTCCCCGGACAGCTCCCACCGGGGAGCTGTTTTTT
many	TRBJ1-1	-	TRBV6-2/TRBV6-3	CASSQGTEAFF	TGTGCCAGCAGTCAGGGGACTGAAGCTTTCTTT
-	TRBJ2-1	TRBD2	TRBV10-1	CASSGGLLAGSYNEQFF	TGCGCCAGCAGTGGGGGATTACTAGCGGGAAGCTACAATGAGCAGTTCTTC
-	TRBJ2-1	-	TRBV9	CASSVGTGAQFF	TGTGCCAGCAGCGTAGGTACGGGAGCGCAGTTCTTC
-	TRBJ1-1	-	TRBV7-9	CASSFGNTEAFF	TGTGCCAGCAGCTTTGGCAACACTGAAGCTTTCTTT
-	TRBJ2-2	-	TRBV11-2	CASSFHPQETNTGELFF	TGTGCCAGCAGCTTTCATCCCCAAGAGACGAACACCGGGGAGCTGTTTTTT
-	TRBJ2-1	-	TRBV9	CASSFTGIFGDEQFF	TGTGCCAGCAGCTTCACAGGGATCTTTGGGGATGAGCAGTTCTTC
-	TRBJ2-3	-	TRBV7-9	CASSFSRGQRQYF	TGTGCCAGCAGCTTTAGCCGGGGACAACGGCAGTATTTT
-	TRBJ2-1	TRBD2	TRBV18	CASSPRAGGSFDEQFF	TGTGCCAGCTCACCACGGGCGGGAGGGAGTTTCGATGAGCAGTTCTTC
-	TRBJ2-7	-	TRBV5-8	CASFALSYEQYF	TGTGCCAGCTTCGCACTCTCCTACGAGCAGTACTTC
-	TRBJ1-5	-	TRBV19	CASNQVPGEPQHF	TGTGCCAGTAATCAGGTCCCCGGGGAGCCCCAGCATTTT
-	TRBJ1-4	TRBD1	TRBV5-4	CASSTGQGGNEKLFF	TGTGCCAGCAGCACCGGACAGGGAGGTAATGAAAAACTGTTTTTT
-	TRBJ1-2	-	TRBV20-1	CSASRGYGYTF	TGCAGTGCTAGTCGGGGGTATGGCTACACCTTC
-	TRBJ1-4	-	TRBV5-1	CASSPNPTNEKLFF	TGCGCCAGCAGCCCTAACCCAACTAATGAAAAACTGTTTTTT
-	TRBJ2-2	TRBD1	TRBV30	CAWRGTESGELFF	TGTGCCTGGAGAGGGACAGAGTCCGGGGAGCTGTTTTTT
-	TRBJ1-1	-	TRBV7-9	CASSLAIPGVTEAFF	TGTGCCAGCAGCTTAGCTATCCCGGGGGTCACTGAAGCTTTCTTT
-	TRBJ1-4	-	TRBV2	CASSRNGNNEKLFF	TGTGCCAGCAGTCGAAACGGGAACAATGAAAAACTGTTTTTT
-	TRBJ1-6	-	TRBV28	CASSPGREFVALHF	TGTGCCAGCAGTCCGGGCCGGGAATTCGTAGCCCTCCACTTT
-	TRBJ2-2	TRBD1	TRBV18	CASSPFAGGSGELFF	TGTGCCAGCTCACCTTTCGCAGGGGGCAGCGGGGAGCTGTTTTTT
-	TRBJ2-2	TRBD2	TRBV10-3	CAIGRGADTGELFF	TGTGCCATCGGGAGGGGCGCGGACACCGGGGAGCTGTTTTTT
once	TRBJ2-1	-	TRBV18	CASSPPGGPEQFF	TGTGCCAGCTCACCACCGGGGGGGCCCGAGCAGTTCTTC
-	TRBJ2-3	TRBD2	TRBV10-3	CAIRRGTSGTDTQYF	TGTGCCATCAGACGGGGGACTAGCGGCACAGATACGCAGTATTTT
-	TRBJ1-2	TRBD1	TRBV7-2	CASSLFGQGSAPYGYTF	TGTGCCAGCAGCTTGTTTGGACAGGGAAGTGCTCCCTATGGCTACACCTTC
-	TRBJ2-2	-	TRBV9	CASSARNTGELFF	TGTGCCAGCAGCGCCCGTAACACCGGGGAGCTGTTTTTT
-	TRBJ2-7	TRBD1	TRBV7-6	CASSLGPDRASGEQYF	TGTGCCAGCAGCTTAGGCCCCGACAGGGCTTCGGGAGAGCAGTACTTC
-	TRBJ2-1	TRBD2	TRBV9	CASSVAGGYEQFF	TGTGCCAGCAGCGTAGCGGGAGGGTATGAGCAGTTCTTC